Sequencing of this TCR beta chain was carried out in a study of tumor-infiltrating lymphocytes in primary liver carcinoma. Whole-study context: Ranging in age from 30 to 69 years, the patients were men and women. Study findings and constraints: Only about 7.5-25% of top clones spanned all five tumor regions. It was in tumors, not blood, that the top-250-clone fraction was significantly higher (p = 0.039).

Between 20 and 30 mg of unsorted bulk tissue served as the source from which RNA and DNA were co-extracted. Germline V gene sequence: CDR1 SQVTM, CDR2 ANQGSEA. V lost 8 bases and J lost 5, with 20 bases in between. The CDR3 totals 14 residues. A constant-region primer primed TCR beta cDNA synthesis from 500 to 550 ng of total RNA. Each TCR beta library was derived from three nested multiplex PCR rounds that employed slightly modified ARM-PCR. With TRBV1-TRBV30 forward primers and a C-beta reverse primer, the first two PCR rounds were run for nine to eleven cycles each. TCRdb passed the multiplex PCR reads through MiXCR, listing each CDR3 protein once. The data show some 94,000 distinct CDR3 sequences, about 70% seen once. As to this clonotype: The antigen is not known. The CDR3 end shows no conserved phenylalanine or tryptophan, and so a read error is likely.

The TCR comes from a woman aged 55 to 70 with primary liver carcinoma and hepatitis B virus infection. V is TRBV29-1 and J is TRBJ2-3; D is ambiguous. The specimen sequenced was liver tumor tissue from sampling region 5. As to subset: tumor region T5, tumor centre. The CDR3 is CSQSSERPQDTQYL. The CDR3 DNA sequence: TGCAGCCAATCGAGCGAGAGACCCCAAGATACGCAGTATTTG.